The rows below give T cell receptor beta chains drawn from one sample of a study of blood T cell repertoires in COVID-19. The method was immunoSEQ multiplex PCR; TCRdb's version includes in-frame clones alone and lacks a portion of them. The data contain 200,000 to 250,000 clones, approximately 86% of them singletons. Sequencing was done on a sample of PBMCs or T cells enriched from blood (not recorded which). These TCRs come from a man between 18 and 35 years old with acute COVID-19. Each CDR3 is given with its conserved first and last residue.

V gene	J gene	CDR3 protein
TRBV29-1	TRBJ2-3	CSVPGLAGTDTQYF
TRBV27	TRBJ1-5	CASSPGGGSNQPQHF
TRBV28	TRBJ2-7	CASSLGLAGGSSYEQYF
TRBV6-5	TRBJ2-1	CASSYSSGMVGEQFF
TRBV24-1	TRBJ2-3	CATSDATSAKDHTQYF
TRBV6-5	TRBJ2-5	CASSYSNSRETQYF
TRBV21-1	TRBJ2-7	CASSKWTGGSYEQYF
TRBV7-3	TRBJ2-1	CASSFEPGQGVVEQFF
TRBV29-1	TRBJ2-7	CSVVQRGRGAYEQYF
TRBV6-5	TRBJ1-2	CASRSPEGANYGYTF